The next 4 T cell receptor beta chains were all read from a single sample in a study of blood T cell repertoires in COVID-19 (dated by TCRdb to 2019 to 2021). Library generation was performed with the immunoSEQ multiplex PCR assay. TCRdb took this table from immuneACCESS and kept in-frame rearrangements with V and J called. Such tables lack part of the clones; where checked against another copy, unresolved V genes explain under half of the gap, and the rest is unexplained. The sample table holds tens of thousands of clones, of which nearly 90% were seen once. The top ten constitute roughly 30% of the sample. The material sequenced was peripheral blood. The receptor set was obtained from a man between 50 and 59 years old with acute or convalescent COVID-19.

The CDR3 loop reads CASSQDQAGRGDNEQFF. Written as DNA, the CDR3 is TGCGCCAGCAGCCAAGATCAGGCGGGACGGGGGGACAATGAGCAGTTCTTC. The rearrangement joins TRBV4-1 to TRBJ2-1; 7 nucleotides match TRBD2. CDR1 is MGHRA and CDR2 is YSYEKL in the germline V gene. The CDR3 covers 17 residues. Trimming at V came to 0 bases and at J to 5 bases, leaving 10 bases not matched to a gene.

The chain carries TRBV3-1 (or the pseudogene TRBV3-2) and TRBJ1-2, with 8 bases matching TRBD1. The germline V gene has CDR1 LGHDT and CDR2 YNNKEL (reference sequence). This CDR3 region has 15 residues. V shed 0 bases and J 3 bases; nucleotides not matched to a gene: 3. CDR3 nucleotides: TGTGCCAGCAGCCAAGATCAGGGGGCGTACTATGGCTACACCTTC. This encodes CASSQDQGAYYGYTF.

The count of this clone is one. V gene TRBV10-3 combines with J gene TRBJ1-5; 7 bases are a match to TRBD1. The CDR3 consists of 16 residues. J was trimmed by 0 bases and V by 11 bases; bases with no gene match: 13. The V gene's germline CDR1 is ENHRY and CDR2 SYGVKD. The CDR3 region is CASKGATGDSNQPQHF. DNA of the CDR3: TGTGCCTCCAAGGGGGCAACCGGAGATAGCAATCAGCCCCAGCATTTT.

The chain uses TRBV4-1 and TRBJ1-2; TRBD1 matches at 10 bases. V shed 0 bases, J shed 4 bases, and the junction held 8 bases outside the gene matches. Germline CDR1 reads MGHRA; CDR2 reads YSYEKL. This CDR3 contains 17 residues. CDR3 region: CASSQDFRDRGFYGYTF. CDR3 bases: TGCGCCAGCAGCCAAGATTTTAGGGACAGGGGCTTCTATGGCTACACCTTC.